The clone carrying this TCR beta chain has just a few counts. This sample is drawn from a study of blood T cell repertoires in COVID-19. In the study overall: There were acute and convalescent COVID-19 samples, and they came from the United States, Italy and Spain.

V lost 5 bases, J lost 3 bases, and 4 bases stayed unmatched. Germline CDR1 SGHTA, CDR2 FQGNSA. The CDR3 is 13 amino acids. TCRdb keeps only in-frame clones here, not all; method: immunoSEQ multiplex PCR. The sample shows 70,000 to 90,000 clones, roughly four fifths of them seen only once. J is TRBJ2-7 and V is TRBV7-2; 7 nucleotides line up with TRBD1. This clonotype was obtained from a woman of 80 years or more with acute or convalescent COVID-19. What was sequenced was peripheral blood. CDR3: CASSEQGSYEQYF. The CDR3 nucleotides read TGTGCCAGCAGCGAACAGGGGAGCTACGAGCAGTACTTC. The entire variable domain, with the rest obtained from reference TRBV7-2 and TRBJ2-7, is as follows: GAGVSQSPSNKVTEKGKDVELRCDPISGHTALYWYRQSLGQGLEFLIYFQGNSAPDKSGLPSDRFSAERTGGSVSTLTIQRTQQEDSAVYLCASSEQGSYEQYFGPGTRLTVT.